This passage covers 29 T cell receptor beta chains from one sample sequenced in a study of tumor-infiltrating lymphocytes in localized non-small cell lung cancer. The table came from immunoSEQ multiplex PCR; TCRdb's copy has only in-frame clones and leaves some out. The top ten clones hold 2.5% to 3.5% of a sample with around 4,700 clones, around 95% of them seen once. Sequenced material: uninvolved lung tissue not adjacent to the tumor. Receptors originate from a human donor with non-small cell lung cancer.

J is TRBJ1-2 and V is TRBV19; D gene ambiguous. The CDR3 runs 13 residues. Germline CDR1 reads LNHDA; CDR2 reads SQIVND (reference sequence). The V gene lost 4 bases and the J gene lost 5 bases, with 11 bases spanning the gap. For the CDR3, the DNA is TGTGCCAGTAGTAAGAAAGGAGAATATGGCTACACCTTC. It translates to CASSKKGEYGYTF.

The rearrangement joins TRBV19 to TRBJ1-1; no reliable D call. CDR1 is LNHDA, CDR2 SQIVND, per germline (reference sequence). This CDR3 spans 13 amino acids. V was clipped by 5 bases and J by 1 base, with 8 bases between them. In nucleotides, the CDR3 is TGTGCCAGTAGTTTTCGGTGGAACACTGAAGCTTTCTTT. Translated: CASSFRWNTEAFF.

The chain carries TRBV7-9 and TRBJ2-1; D is possibly TRBD1 (5 bases). The V gene lost 6 bases and the J gene lost 4 bases, with 10 bases spanning the gap. Germline-derived CDR1 and CDR2 are SEHNR and FQNEAQ (reference sequence). The CDR3 covers 13 residues. CDR3 sequence (DNA): TGTGCCAGCAGATCACAGGATTACAATGAGCAGTTCTTC. This gives the protein CASRSQDYNEQFF.

This chain connects TRBV7-9 to TRBJ2-2; TRBD1 agrees at 10 bases. V lost 8 bases to trimming and J lost 5 bases; unmatched junction nucleotides: 5. The CDR3 runs 14 residues. Germline values: CDR1 SEHNR, CDR2 FQNEAQ (reference sequence). The CDR3 here is CASYRTGGTGELFF. In DNA, the CDR3 is TGTGCCAGCTATCGGACAGGGGGGACCGGGGAGCTGTTTTTT.

Of note for this clone: Other DNA sequences within the sample encode an identical CDR3. This sequence joins TRBV7-2 and TRBJ1-2, with no clear D. The length of the CDR3 is 13 residues. V shed 5 bases and J shed 5 bases, with 12 bases lying between them. Germline CDR1 and CDR2: SGHTA and FQGNSA. DNA for the CDR3: TGTGCCAGCAGCCTCGACGGATTTTATGGCTACACCTTC. It yields the protein CASSLDGFYGYTF.

The chain links TRBV19 to TRBJ1-3, with D possibly matching TRBD1 (5 bases). The V end lost 5 bases, the J end lost 0 bases, and 14 bases lay between the germline ends. CDR3 size: 16 residues. Germline assignment: CDR1 LNHDA and CDR2 SQIVND (reference sequence). In nucleotides, the CDR3 is TGTGCCAGTAGTCCGACGGGGGTCCGCTCTGGAAACACCATATATTTT. Translating gives CASSPTGVRSGNTIYF.

The CDR3 coding sequence is TGCGCCAGCAGCCAAGCCTTGGGGACCTACGAGCAGTACTTC. Translation gives CASSQALGTYEQYF. The chain has TRBV4-1 and TRBJ2-7; D is undetermined. Germline-derived CDR1 and CDR2 are MGHRA and YSYEKL. V gave up 1 base and J gave up 2 bases, with 9 bases separating them. The CDR3 runs to 14 residues.

V is TRBV19 and J is TRBJ1-4; 8 bases line up with TRBD1. CDR1 and CDR2 from the germline V gene are LNHDA and SQIVND (reference sequence). With V trimmed by 5 bases and J by 8 bases, 10 bases remained unmatched. CDR3 size: 15 residues. The CDR3 bases are TGTGCCAGTAGTCCAACTACAGGGGGTGGCGAAAAACTGTTTTTT. This sequence encodes CASSPTTGGGEKLFF.

The genes are TRBV13 and TRBJ1-5, with D uncertain. CDR1 and CDR2 (germline): PRHDT, FYEKMQ (reference sequence). The CDR3 sequence is 12 residues long. V lost 1 base and J lost 7, with 5 bases in between. CDR3 bases: TGTGCCAGCAGCTTAGTCGGACAGCCCCAGCATTTT. This sequence encodes CASSLVGQPQHF.

The chain couples TRBV5-1 to TRBJ2-7; D is possibly TRBD1 or TRBD2 (7 bases each). In germline, CDR1 is SGHRS, CDR2 YFSETQ. Trimming removed 0 bases at V and 1 base at J, with 14 bases between. This CDR3 comprises 16 residues. The CDR3 spells CASSLAPQGGSYEQYF. The CDR3 DNA reads TGCGCCAGCAGCTTGGCCCCCCAGGGGGGGTCCTACGAGCAGTACTTC.

The V gene is TRBV5-5, the J gene TRBJ1-1, with D hard to call. In germline, CDR1 is SGHKS, CDR2 YYEKEE (reference sequence). The CDR3 loop spans 16 amino acids. V was clipped by 4 bases and J by 3 bases, with 19 bases between them. CDR3 residues: CASSPTPGYADTEAFF. CDR3 bases: TGTGCCAGCAGCCCTACCCCGGGATACGCTGACACTGAAGCTTTCTTT.

The chain links TRBV11-2 to TRBJ2-2, with D hard to call. Trimming cost V 4 bases and J 1 base, with 7 bases left between them. The CDR3 spans 14 residues. Germline V gene lookup returns CDR1 SGHAT and CDR2 FQNNGV. Written as DNA, the CDR3 is TGTGCCAGCAGCTCGACTCGGAACACCGGGGAGCTGTTTTTT. Protein: CASSSTRNTGELFF.

The chain combines TRBV7-3 with TRBJ1-2, with D perhaps matching TRBD1 (5 bases). The germline V gene has CDR1 SGHTA and CDR2 FQGTGA. The V end lost 5 bases, the J end lost 3 bases, and 16 bases lay between the germline ends. This CDR3 has 15 residues. CDR3 sequence reads: CASSPLGGVDYGYTF. Written as DNA, the CDR3 is TGTGCCAGCAGCCCACTCGGGGGGGTCGACTATGGCTACACCTTC.

The chain recombines TRBV18 with TRBJ2-7, with TRBD2 as a possible D gene (5 bases). Germline V lookup: CDR1 KGHSH, CDR2 LQKENI. Deletions cut 5 bases from V and 2 bases from J, with 19 bases between. The CDR3 contains 16 residues. The CDR3 nucleotides read TGTGCCAGCTCAATGAGACACGGGAATATTGCCTACGAGCAGTACTTC. Protein: CASSMRHGNIAYEQYF. The complete variable domain, with remaining parts taken from reference TRBV18 and TRBJ2-7, reads NAGVMQNPRHLVRRRGQEARLRCSPMKGHSHVYWYRQLPEEGLKFMVYLQKENIIDESGMPKERFSAEFPKEGPSILRIQQVVRGDSAAYFCASSMRHGNIAYEQYFGPGTRLTVT.

The J gene is TRBJ1-2, the V gene TRBV15, with D unresolved. The CDR3 runs 15 residues. Germline CDR1 reads LNHNV; CDR2 reads YYDKDF (reference sequence). Trimming took off 0 bases at V and 9 bases at J, with 17 bases between the two ends. CDR3 region: CATSRDVSTSISYTF. CDR3 nucleotide sequence: TGTGCCACCAGCAGAGATGTATCCACATCTATCAGCTACACCTTC.

The V and J genes are TRBV2 and TRBJ1-1, with 7 bases that match TRBD1. The V segment lost 6 bases and the J segment 3 bases; nucleotides outside the gene matches: 7. The CDR3 has 14 residues. Germline-derived CDR1 and CDR2 are SNHLY and FYNNEI. The CDR3 is CASRPQGPHTEAFF. DNA for the CDR3: TGTGCCAGCAGACCACAGGGGCCTCACACTGAAGCTTTCTTT.

V is TRBV30 and J is TRBJ1-5; the match to TRBD1 covers 8 bases. CDR3 size: 13 residues. Germline CDR1 and CDR2: GTSNPN and SVGIG (reference sequence). Trimming at V came to 4 bases and at J to 4 bases, leaving 3 bases not matched to a gene. The CDR3, as DNA: TGTGCCTGGACGGGACAGGCAAATCAGCCCCAGCATTTT. Protein: CAWTGQANQPQHF.

This chain connects TRBV29-1 to TRBJ2-5, with a weak D call TRBD1 (6 bases). The CDR3 is 15 residues long. Between the trimmed V and J ends, which lost 1 base and 0 bases, there was a span of 12 bases. Germline-derived CDR1 and CDR2 are SQVTM and ANQGSEA. CDR3 loop: CSVEVRGGYQETQYF. CDR3 coding DNA: TGCAGCGTTGAAGTAAGAGGGGGTTACCAAGAGACCCAGTACTTC. Filled out from reference TRBV29-1 and TRBJ2-5, the complete variable domain reads SAVISQKPSRDICQRGTSLTIQCQVDSQVTMMFWYRQQPGQSLTLIATANQGSEATYESGFVIDKFPISRPNLTFSTLTVSNMSPEDSSIYLCSVEVRGGYQETQYFGPGTRLLVL.

The chain joins TRBV7-3 to TRBJ2-3; 8 bases agree with TRBD2. Germline V gene lookup returns CDR1 SGHTA and CDR2 FQGTGA. The CDR3 is 14 residues long. V shed 4 bases and J 3 bases; nucleotides not matched to a gene: 3. The CDR3 coding sequence is TGTGCCAGCAGCTCAGCGGGGGTAACAGATACGCAGTATTTT. Its translation: CASSSAGVTDTQYF.

The chain has TRBV2 and TRBJ1-4; D ambiguous. This CDR3 has 15 residues. The V end lost 6 bases, the J end lost 7 bases, and 18 bases lay between the germline ends. Germline V gene lookup returns CDR1 SNHLY and CDR2 FYNNEI. Here the CDR3 reads CASSLVREGREKLFF. DNA of the CDR3: TGTGCCAGCAGCCTTGTGAGGGAGGGCCGTGAAAAACTGTTTTTT.

V and J are TRBV10-3 and TRBJ2-3; D unresolved. The CDR3 loop spans 13 amino acids. Germline V CDR1 and CDR2: ENHRY, SYGVKD. With 3 bases removed from V and 2 bases from J, the gap between germline ends came to 6 bases. The CDR3 is CAISDGFTDTQYF. The CDR3 DNA reads as TGTGCCATCAGTGACGGGTTCACAGATACGCAGTATTTT.

The V and J genes are TRBV4-2 and TRBJ1-3, with unresolved D. This CDR3 region has 11 residues. From germline, CDR1 is LGHNA and CDR2 YNFKEQ. V shed 8 bases and J shed 8 bases, with 10 bases lying between them. This CDR3 is CASGEVDTIYF. CDR3 in DNA: TGTGCCAGCGGCGAAGTGGACACCATATATTTT.

The V gene is TRBV2, the J gene TRBJ1-2; D is uncertain. V shed 7 bases and J shed 2 bases, with 11 bases lying between them. Per the germline V gene, CDR1 is SNHLY and CDR2 is FYNNEI. The CDR3 has 13 amino acids. CDR3 in amino acids: CASMYGMNYGYTF. CDR3 nucleotides: TGTGCCAGCATGTACGGGATGAACTATGGCTACACCTTC. The full variable domain, with the rest looked up from reference TRBV2 and TRBJ1-2, is EPEVTQTPSHQVTQMGQEVILRCVPISNHLYFYWYRQILGQKVEFLVSFYNNEISEKSEIFDDQFSVERPDGSNFTLKIRSTKLEDSAMYFCASMYGMNYGYTFGSGTRLTVV.

This clone appeared a single time. V is TRBV19 and J is TRBJ1-1; D gene ambiguous. V was trimmed by 3 bases and J by 5 bases, leaving 13 bases between them. The CDR3 contains 14 residues. Germline CDR1 and CDR2: LNHDA and SQIVND (reference sequence). CDR3 in amino acids: CASSMEFGRTEAFF. CDR3 sequence (DNA): TGTGCCAGTAGTATGGAGTTTGGTAGGACTGAAGCTTTCTTT.

V usage is TRBV5-8 and J usage is TRBJ2-7; either TRBD1 or TRBD2 may supply D (5 bases each). The CDR3 contains 13 residues. The V end was cut by 4 bases, the J end by 4 bases, with 12 bases between. Germline V gives CDR1 SGHTS, CDR2 YDEGEE. CDR3 DNA: TGTGCCAGCAGCCAGCGAGGGGCATACGAGCAGTACTTC. Its translation: CASSQRGAYEQYF.

The chain employs TRBV2 and TRBJ2-2, with D possibly being TRBD1 (5 bases). V lost 6 bases and J 0 bases, leaving 8 bases between the germline ends. The germline CDR1 and CDR2 sequences are SNHLY and FYNNEI. The CDR3 spans 14 residues. CDR3 protein: CASREQANTGELFF. In DNA form, the CDR3 reads TGTGCCAGCAGGGAACAGGCGAACACCGGGGAGCTGTTTTTT.

The chain is built from TRBV11-2 and TRBJ2-2, with D unresolved. The CDR3 extends over 11 amino acids. Trimming shortened V by 5 bases and J by 3 bases, and 1 base separated the two germline ends. Germline V gene sequence: CDR1 SGHAT, CDR2 FQNNGV. CDR3 sequence reads: CASSHTGELFF. For the CDR3, the DNA is TGTGCCAGCAGCCACACCGGGGAGCTGTTTTTT.

This chain connects TRBV7-2 to TRBJ2-1; no reliable D call. The CDR3 is 12 amino acids. V was trimmed by 1 base and J by 12 bases, leaving 10 bases between them. Germline assignment: CDR1 SGHTA and CDR2 FQGNSA. In DNA form, the CDR3 reads TGTGCCAGCAGCTTAGACGACGGTAGGCAGTTCTTC. Its protein product is CASSLDDGRQFF. Variable domain in full (rest from reference TRBV7-2 and TRBJ2-1): GAGVSQSPSNKVTEKGKDVELRCDPISGHTALYWYRQSLGQGLEFLIYFQGNSAPDKSGLPSDRFSAERTGGSVSTLTIQRTQQEDSAVYLCASSLDDGRQFFGPGTRLTVL.

This sequence joins TRBV10-3 and TRBJ2-3; D may be TRBD1 (6 bases). Trimming cost V 5 bases and J 2 bases, with 14 bases left between them. The CDR3 is made up of 15 amino acids. From germline, CDR1 is ENHRY and CDR2 SYGVKD. CDR3 coding DNA: TGTGCCATCAGTCCCCAGGACAGAATCACAGATACGCAGTATTTT. Protein: CAISPQDRITDTQYF.